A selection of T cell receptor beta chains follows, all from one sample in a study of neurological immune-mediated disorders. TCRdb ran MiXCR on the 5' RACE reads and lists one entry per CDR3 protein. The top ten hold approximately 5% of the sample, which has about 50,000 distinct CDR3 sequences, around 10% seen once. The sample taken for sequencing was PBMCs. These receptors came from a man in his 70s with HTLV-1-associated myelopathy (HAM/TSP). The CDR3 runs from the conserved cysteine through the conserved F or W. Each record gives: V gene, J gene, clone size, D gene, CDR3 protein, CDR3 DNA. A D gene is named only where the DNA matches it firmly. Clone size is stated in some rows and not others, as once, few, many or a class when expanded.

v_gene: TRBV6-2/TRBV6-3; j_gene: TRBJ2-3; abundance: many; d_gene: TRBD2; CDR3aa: CASRALAGEKDTQYF; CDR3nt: TGTGCCAGCAGAGCCCTAGCGGGAGAAAAGGATACGCAGTATTTT
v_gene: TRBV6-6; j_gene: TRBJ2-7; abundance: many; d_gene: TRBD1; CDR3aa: CASGGGQGYEQYF; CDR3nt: TGTGCCAGCGGCGGTGGACAGGGATACGAGCAGTACTTC
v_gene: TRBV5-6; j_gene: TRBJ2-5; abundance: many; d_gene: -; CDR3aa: CASSLLTRQETQYF; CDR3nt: TGTGCCAGCAGCTTACTGACTAGACAAGAGACCCAGTACTTC
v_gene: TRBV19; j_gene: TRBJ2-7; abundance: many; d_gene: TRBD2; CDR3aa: CASSPHGLAGGSSYEQYF; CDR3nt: TGTGCCAGTAGCCCCCACGGGCTAGCGGGAGGAAGCTCCTACGAGCAGTACTTC
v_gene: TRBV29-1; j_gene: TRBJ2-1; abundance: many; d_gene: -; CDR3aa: CSAYGRDDEQFF; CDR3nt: TGCAGCGCCTATGGGCGGGACGATGAGCAGTTCTTC
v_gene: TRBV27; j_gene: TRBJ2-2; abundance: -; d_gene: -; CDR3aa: CASSSNTGELIF; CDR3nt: TGTGCCAGCAGTTCTAACACCGGGGAGCTGATTTTT
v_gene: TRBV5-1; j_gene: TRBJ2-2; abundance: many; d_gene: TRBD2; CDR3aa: CASREREGQTGELFF; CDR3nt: TGCGCCAGCAGAGAGCGGGAGGGCCAGACCGGGGAGCTGTTTTTT
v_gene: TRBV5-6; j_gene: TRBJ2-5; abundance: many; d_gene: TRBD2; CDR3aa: CASSLRTLAGGRETQYF; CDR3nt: TGTGCCAGCAGCCTACGGACTTTAGCGGGAGGTCGGGAGACCCAGTACTTC
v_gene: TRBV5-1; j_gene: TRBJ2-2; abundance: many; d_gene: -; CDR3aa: CASSLDRPANTGELFF; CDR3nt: TGCGCCAGCAGCTTGGACAGGCCGGCGAACACCGGGGAGCTGTTTTTT
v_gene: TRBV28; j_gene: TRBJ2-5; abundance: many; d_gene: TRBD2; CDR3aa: CASSLPRLAEETQYF; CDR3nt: TGTGCCAGCAGTTTACCCCGACTAGCGGAAGAGACCCAGTACTTC
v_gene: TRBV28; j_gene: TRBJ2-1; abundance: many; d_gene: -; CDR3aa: CASRISWGSYNEQFF; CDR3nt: TGTGCCAGCAGGATCTCGTGGGGTAGCTACAATGAGCAGTTCTTC
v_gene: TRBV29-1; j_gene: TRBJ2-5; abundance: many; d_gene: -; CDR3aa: CSVAQFETQYF; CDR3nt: TGCAGCGTTGCTCAGTTTGAGACCCAGTACTTC
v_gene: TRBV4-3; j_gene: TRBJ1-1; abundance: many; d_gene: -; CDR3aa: CASSPLAGNTEAFF; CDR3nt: TGCGCCAGCAGCCCCCTTGCAGGGAACACTGAAGCTTTCTTT
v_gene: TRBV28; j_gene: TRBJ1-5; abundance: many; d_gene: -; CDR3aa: CASSQTTGPGEPQHF; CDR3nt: TGTGCCAGCAGTCAAACCACAGGGCCTGGGGAGCCCCAGCATTTT
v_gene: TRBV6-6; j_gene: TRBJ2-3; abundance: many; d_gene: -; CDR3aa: CASSSTGTDTQYF; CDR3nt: TGTGCCAGCAGTTCTACAGGGACAGATACGCAGTATTTT
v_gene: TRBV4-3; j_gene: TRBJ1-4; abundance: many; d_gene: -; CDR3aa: CASSRDRFNEKLFF; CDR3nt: TGCGCCAGCAGCCGCGACAGATTTAATGAAAAACTGTTTTTT
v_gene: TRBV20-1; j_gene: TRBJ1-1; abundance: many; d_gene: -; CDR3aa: CSAQPGSRRNTEAFF; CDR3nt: TGCAGTGCACAGCCAGGATCTAGAAGAAACACTGAAGCTTTCTTT
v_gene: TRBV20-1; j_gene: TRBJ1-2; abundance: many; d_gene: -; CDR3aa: CSARGMGGYTF; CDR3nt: TGCAGTGCTAGGGGAATGGGGGGCTACACCTTC
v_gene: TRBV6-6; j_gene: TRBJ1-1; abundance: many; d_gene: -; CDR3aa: CASDRGDTEAFF; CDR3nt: TGTGCCAGCGACAGAGGGGACACTGAAGCTTTCTTT
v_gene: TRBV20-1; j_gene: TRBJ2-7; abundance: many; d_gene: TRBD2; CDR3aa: CSARDFSGSVYEQYF; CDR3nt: TGCAGTGCCCGGGACTTCAGCGGGAGTGTCTACGAGCAGTACTTC
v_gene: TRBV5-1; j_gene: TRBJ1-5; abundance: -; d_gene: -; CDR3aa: CASSLEGGGNQPQHF; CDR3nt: TGCGCCAGCAGCTTGGAGGGGGGCGGCAATCAGCCCCAGCATTTT
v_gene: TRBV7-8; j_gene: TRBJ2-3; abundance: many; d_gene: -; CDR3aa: CASSLNTYTDTQYF; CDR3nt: TGTGCCAGCAGCTTAAACACCTACACAGATACGCAGTATTTT
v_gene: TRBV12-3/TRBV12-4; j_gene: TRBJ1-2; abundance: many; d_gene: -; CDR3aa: CASSLGTVTHGYTF; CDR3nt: TGTGCCAGCAGTTTAGGGACAGTAACTCATGGCTACACCTTC
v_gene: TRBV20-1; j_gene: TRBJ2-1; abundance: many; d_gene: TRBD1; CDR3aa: CSARVGTGSDNEQFF; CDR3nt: TGCAGTGCTAGAGTTGGGACAGGGAGTGACAATGAGCAGTTCTTC
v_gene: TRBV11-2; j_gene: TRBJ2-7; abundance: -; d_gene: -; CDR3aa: CASSLGGGKTYEQYF; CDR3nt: TGTGCCAGCAGCTTAGGTGGCGGTAAAACCTACGAGCAGTACTTC
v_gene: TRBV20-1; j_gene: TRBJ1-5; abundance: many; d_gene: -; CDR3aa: CSALPLGGWDQPQHF; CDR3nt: TGCAGTGCTCTACCTCTGGGGGGATGGGATCAGCCCCAGCATTTT
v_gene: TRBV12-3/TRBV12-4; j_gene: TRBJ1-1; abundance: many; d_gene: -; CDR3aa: CASSLGGASNTEAFF; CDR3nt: TGTGCCAGCAGTTTAGGGGGGGCCTCGAACACTGAAGCTTTCTTT
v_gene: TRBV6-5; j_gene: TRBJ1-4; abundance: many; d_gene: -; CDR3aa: CASSWRGNEKLFF; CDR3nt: TGTGCCAGCAGCTGGAGGGGGAACGAAAAACTGTTTTTT
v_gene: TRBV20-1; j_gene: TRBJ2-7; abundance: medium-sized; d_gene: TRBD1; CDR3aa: CSAYVNPGQDMGEQYF; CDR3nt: TGCAGTGCTTACGTAAACCCGGGACAGGATATGGGGGAGCAGTACTTC
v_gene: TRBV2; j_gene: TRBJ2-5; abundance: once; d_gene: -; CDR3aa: CASMVYQETKYF; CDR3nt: TGTGCCAGCATGGTGTACCAAGAGACCAAGTACTTC
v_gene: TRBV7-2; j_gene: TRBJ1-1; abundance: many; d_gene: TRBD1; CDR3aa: CASSRGAGGGSNTEAFF; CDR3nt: TGTGCCAGCAGCCGCGGGGCAGGGGGCGGTTCAAACACTGAAGCTTTCTTT
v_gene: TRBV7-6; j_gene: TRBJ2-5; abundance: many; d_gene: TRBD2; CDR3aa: CASSPVVLRAGGVTQYF; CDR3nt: TGTGCCAGCAGCCCGGTTGTTCTCCGGGCGGGAGGAGTGACCCAGTACTTC
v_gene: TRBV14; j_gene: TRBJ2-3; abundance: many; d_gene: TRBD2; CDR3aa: CASSLGLATQYF; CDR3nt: TGTGCCAGCAGCCTCGGACTAGCGACGCAGTATTTT
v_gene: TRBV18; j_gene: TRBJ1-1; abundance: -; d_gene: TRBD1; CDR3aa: CASSPQQGGMNTEAFF; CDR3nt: TGTGCCAGCTCACCACAACAGGGGGGGATGAACACTGAAGCTTTCTTT
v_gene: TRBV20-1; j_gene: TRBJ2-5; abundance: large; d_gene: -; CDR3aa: CSASGTDDETQYF; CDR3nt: TGCAGTGCTTCCGGGACGGACGATGAGACCCAGTACTTC
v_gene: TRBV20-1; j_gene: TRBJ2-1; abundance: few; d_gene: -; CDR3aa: CSAPGESVSYNEQFF; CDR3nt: TGCAGTGCTCCAGGGGAATCAGTCTCCTACAATGAGCAGTTCTTC
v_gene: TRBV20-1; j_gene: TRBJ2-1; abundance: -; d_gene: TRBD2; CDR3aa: CSASPSGPSYNEQFF; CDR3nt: TGCAGTGCTAGTCCTAGCGGGCCCTCCTACAATGAGCAGTTCTTC
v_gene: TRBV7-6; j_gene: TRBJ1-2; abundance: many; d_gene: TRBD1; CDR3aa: CASSPPNRGQGYTF; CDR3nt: TGTGCCAGCAGCCCCCCCAACAGGGGCCAGGGCTACACCTTC
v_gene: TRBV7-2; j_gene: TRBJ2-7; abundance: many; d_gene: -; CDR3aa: CASSLESVSEQYF; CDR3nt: TGTGCCAGCAGCTTAGAGTCAGTAAGCGAGCAGTACTTC
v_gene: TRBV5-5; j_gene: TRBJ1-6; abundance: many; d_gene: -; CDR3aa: CASNEDRRYNSPLHF; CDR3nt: TGTGCCAGCAACGAAGATCGGCGGTATAATTCACCCCTCCACTTT
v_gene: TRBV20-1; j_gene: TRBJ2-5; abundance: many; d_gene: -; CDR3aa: CSARDGGILATQYF; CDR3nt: TGCAGTGCTAGAGATGGGGGTATACTGGCGACCCAGTACTTC
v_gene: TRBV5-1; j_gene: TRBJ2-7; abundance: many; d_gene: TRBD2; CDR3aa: CASSLAPGGSYEQYF; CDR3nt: TGCGCCAGCAGCTTGGCCCCGGGAGGTTCCTACGAGCAGTACTTC
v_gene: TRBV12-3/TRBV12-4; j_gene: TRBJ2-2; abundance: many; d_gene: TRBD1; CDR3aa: CASRLRGGELFF; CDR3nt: TGTGCCAGCAGGCTCCGAGGGGGCGAGCTGTTTTTT
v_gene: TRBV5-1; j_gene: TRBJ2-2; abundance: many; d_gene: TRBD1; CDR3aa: CATGQDTGELFF; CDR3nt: TGCGCCACAGGACAGGACACCGGGGAGCTGTTTTTT
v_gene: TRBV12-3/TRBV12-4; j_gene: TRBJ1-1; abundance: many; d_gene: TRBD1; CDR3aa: CASLDRMNTEAFF; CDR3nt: TGTGCCAGCCTGGACAGGATGAACACTGAAGCTTTCTTT
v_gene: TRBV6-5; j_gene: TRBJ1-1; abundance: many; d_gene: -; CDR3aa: CASSYGGTEAFF; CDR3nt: TGTGCCAGCAGTTATGGAGGCACTGAAGCTTTCTTT
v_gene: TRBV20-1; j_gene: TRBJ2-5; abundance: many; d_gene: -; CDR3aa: CSARAEAGEETQYF; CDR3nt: TGCAGTGCTAGAGCCGAGGCAGGGGAAGAGACCCAGTACTTC
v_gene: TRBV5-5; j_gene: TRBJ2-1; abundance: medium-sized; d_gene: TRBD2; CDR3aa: CASSRSSGGPSNEQFF; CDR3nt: TGTGCCAGCAGCCGATCCTCGGGAGGGCCTTCTAATGAGCAGTTCTTC
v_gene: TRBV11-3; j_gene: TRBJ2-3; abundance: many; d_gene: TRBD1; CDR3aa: CASSTRTGELNTQYF; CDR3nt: TGTGCCAGCAGCACCAGGACAGGGGAGTTAAATACGCAGTATTTT
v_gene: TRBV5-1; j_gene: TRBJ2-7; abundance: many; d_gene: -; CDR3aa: CASSQKTGIYEQYF; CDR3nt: TGCGCCAGCAGCCAAAAAACAGGGATCTACGAGCAGTACTTC
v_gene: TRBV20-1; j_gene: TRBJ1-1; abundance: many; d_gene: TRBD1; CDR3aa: CSAANRGAFF; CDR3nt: TGCAGTGCTGCCAACAGGGGAGCTTTCTTT
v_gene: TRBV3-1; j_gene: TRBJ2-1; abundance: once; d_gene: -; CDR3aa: CASSPYRGEQFF; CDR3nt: TGTGCCAGCAGCCCATACCGGGGTGAGCAGTTCTTC
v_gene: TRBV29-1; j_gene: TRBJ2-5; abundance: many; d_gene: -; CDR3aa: CSVVSGQETQYF; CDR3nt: TGCAGCGTTGTTAGTGGCCAAGAGACCCAGTACTTC